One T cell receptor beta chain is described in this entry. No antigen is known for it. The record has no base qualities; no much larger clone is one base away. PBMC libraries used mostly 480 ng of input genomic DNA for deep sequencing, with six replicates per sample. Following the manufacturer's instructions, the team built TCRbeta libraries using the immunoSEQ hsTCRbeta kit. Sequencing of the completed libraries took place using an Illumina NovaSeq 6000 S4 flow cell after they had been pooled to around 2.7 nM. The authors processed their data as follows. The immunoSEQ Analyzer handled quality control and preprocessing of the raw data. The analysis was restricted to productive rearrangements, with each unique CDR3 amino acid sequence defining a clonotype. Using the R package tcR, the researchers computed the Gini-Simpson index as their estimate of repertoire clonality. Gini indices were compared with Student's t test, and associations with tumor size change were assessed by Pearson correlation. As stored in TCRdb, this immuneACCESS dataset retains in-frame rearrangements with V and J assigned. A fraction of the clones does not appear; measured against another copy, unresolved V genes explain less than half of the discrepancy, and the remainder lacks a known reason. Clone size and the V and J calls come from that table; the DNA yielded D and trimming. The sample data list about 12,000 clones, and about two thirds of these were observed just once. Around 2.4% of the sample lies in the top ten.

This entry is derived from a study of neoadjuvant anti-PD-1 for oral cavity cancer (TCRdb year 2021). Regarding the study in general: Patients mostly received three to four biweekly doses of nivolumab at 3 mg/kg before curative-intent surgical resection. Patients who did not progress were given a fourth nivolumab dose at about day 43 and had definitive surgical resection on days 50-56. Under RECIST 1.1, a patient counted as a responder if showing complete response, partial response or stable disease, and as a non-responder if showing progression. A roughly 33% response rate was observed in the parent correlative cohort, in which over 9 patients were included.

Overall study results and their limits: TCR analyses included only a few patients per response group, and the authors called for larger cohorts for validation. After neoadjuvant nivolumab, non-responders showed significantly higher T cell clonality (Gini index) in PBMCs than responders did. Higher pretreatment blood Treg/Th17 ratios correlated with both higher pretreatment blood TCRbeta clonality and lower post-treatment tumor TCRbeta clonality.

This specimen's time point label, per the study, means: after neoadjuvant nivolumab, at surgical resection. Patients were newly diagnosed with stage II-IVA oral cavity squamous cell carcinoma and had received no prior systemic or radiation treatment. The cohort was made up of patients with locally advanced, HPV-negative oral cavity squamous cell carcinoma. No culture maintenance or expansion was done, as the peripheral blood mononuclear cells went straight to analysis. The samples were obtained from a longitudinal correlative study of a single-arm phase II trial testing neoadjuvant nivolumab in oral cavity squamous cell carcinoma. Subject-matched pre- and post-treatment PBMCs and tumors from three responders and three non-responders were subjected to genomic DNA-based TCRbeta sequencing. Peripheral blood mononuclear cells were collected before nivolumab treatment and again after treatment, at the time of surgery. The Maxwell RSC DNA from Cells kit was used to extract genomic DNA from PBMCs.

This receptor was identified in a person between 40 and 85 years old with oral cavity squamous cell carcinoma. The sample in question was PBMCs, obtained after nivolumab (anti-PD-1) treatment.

The CDR3 protein sequence reads: CASSSDSRLIPTGELFF. The nucleotides are TGTGCCAGCAGCTCGGACAGCCGACTGATCCCCACCGGGGAGCTGTTTTTT. The chain couples TRBV11-3 to TRBJ2-2, with TRBD1 perhaps the D gene, on 6 matching bases. Taken from the germline V gene, the CDR1 and CDR2 loops are SGHNT and YENEEA. The junction shows trimming of 4 bases on V and 4 bases on J, plus 19 bases between the germline ends. The CDR3, from cysteine to phenylalanine, totals 17 residues. The entry retains the CDR3 DNA only, 51 bases that are in frame from base 1.